This T cell receptor beta chain stems from a study of OX40 agonist ivuxolimab in advanced cancers. On the study more broadly: Prior anti-PD-1, anti-PD-L1 or anti-CTLA-4 therapy did not bar entry, and more than 35% had some. The study's findings and limits: In general, CD8+ T cells held more expanded clones than CD4+ did, on average. In the 0.1 to 3.0 mg/kg range, CD4+ and CD8+ blood T cells had expanded clonally by week 6.

The data were produced by immunoSEQ multiplex PCR, yet TCRdb's version contains in-frame clones alone and is incomplete. The table includes 97,000 or so clones, roughly 90% detected once. A note on this clone: Its specificity is unknown.

This clonotype was obtained from an adult with an advanced solid tumor such as melanoma, head and neck, liver or kidney cancer. The specimen comprised CD4+ or CD8+ T cells sorted from blood, sampled in a trial of the OX40 agonist ivuxolimab.

The CDR3 protein is CASSSSGWDTQYF. The CDR3 DNA sequence: TGTGCCAGCAGCTCCAGCGGTTGGGATACGCAGTATTTT. The chain combines TRBV9 with TRBJ2-3; possibly TRBD2 for D (5 bases). Germline V gene sequence: CDR1 SGDLS, CDR2 YYNGEE. CDR3 length equals 13 residues. V lost 4 bases, J lost 6 bases, and 12 bases lay in between.